The clone carrying this TCR beta chain was seen only a few times. Its specificity is not known. These data originate in a study of OX40 agonist ivuxolimab in advanced cancers. Looking at the study overall: Eligibility admitted prior anti-PD-1, anti-PD-L1 or anti-CTLA-4 therapy; about 39% had some. One patient with hepatocellular carcinoma and two with cutaneous melanoma, three in all, had partial responses.

Clones were sequenced by immunoSEQ multiplex PCR, and TCRdb holds only the in-frame ones, with some missing. The table includes 70,000 to 80,000 clones, around 94% detected once. The CDR3 loop spans 14 amino acids. Germline V gives CDR1 SEHNR, CDR2 FQNEAQ (reference sequence). V was clipped by 1 base and J by 3 bases, with 7 bases between them. The study's findings and limits: Some patients without response likewise showed low normalized clonal expansion. CD4+ and CD8+ T cells in blood underwent clonal expansion by week 6 at 0.1 to 3.0 mg/kg.

The input for sequencing was CD4+ or CD8+ T cells sorted from blood, taken in a trial of the OX40 agonist ivuxolimab. This TCR was recovered from an adult with an advanced solid tumor such as melanoma, head and neck, liver or kidney cancer. The chain uses TRBV7-9 and TRBJ1-5, with D perhaps matching TRBD1 (6 bases). The CDR3 DNA reads TGTGCCAGCAGCTTAGGGACAGCCAATCAGCCCCAGCATTTT. This translates into CASSLGTANQPQHF.